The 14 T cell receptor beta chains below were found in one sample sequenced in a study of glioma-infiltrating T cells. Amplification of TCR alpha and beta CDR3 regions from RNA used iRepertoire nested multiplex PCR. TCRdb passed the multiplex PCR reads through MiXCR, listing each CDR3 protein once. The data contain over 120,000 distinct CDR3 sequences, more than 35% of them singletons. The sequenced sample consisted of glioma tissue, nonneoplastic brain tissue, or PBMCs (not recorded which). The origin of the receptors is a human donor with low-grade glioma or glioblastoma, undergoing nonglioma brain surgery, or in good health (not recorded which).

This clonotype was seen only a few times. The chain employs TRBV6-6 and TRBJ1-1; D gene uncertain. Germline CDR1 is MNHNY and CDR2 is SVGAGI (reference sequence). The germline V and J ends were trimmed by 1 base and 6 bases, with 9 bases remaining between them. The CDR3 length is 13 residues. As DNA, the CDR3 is TGTGCCAGCAGTTACTTTGGGTCAGCTGAAGCTTTCTTT. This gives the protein CASSYFGSAEAFF.

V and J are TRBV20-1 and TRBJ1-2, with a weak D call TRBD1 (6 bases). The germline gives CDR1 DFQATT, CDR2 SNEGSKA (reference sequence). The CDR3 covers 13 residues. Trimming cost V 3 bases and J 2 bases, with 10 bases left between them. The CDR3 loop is CSASGQPNYGYTF. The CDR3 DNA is TGCAGTGCTAGTGGACAGCCAAACTATGGCTACACCTTC.

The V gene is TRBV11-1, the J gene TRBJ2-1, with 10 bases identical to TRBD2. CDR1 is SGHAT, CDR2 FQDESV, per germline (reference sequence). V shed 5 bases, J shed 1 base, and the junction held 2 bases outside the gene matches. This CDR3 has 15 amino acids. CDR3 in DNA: TGTGCCAGCAGCCAGCGGGAGGGTTCCTACAATGAGCAGTTCTTC. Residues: CASSQREGSYNEQFF.

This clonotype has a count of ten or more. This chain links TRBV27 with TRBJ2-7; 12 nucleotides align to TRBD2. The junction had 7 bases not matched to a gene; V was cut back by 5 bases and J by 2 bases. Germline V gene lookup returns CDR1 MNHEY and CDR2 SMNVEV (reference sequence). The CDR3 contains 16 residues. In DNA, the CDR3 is TGTGCCAGCAGTCTAACCCCTAGCGGGGGGGCCTACGAGCAGTACTTC. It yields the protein CASSLTPSGGAYEQYF.

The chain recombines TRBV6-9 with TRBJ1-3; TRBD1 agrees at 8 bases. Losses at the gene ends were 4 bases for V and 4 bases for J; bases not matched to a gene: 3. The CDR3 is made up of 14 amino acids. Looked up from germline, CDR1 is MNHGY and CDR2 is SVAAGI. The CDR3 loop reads CASSSTGVGNTIYF. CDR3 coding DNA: TGTGCCAGCAGTTCGACAGGGGTCGGAAACACCATATATTTT.

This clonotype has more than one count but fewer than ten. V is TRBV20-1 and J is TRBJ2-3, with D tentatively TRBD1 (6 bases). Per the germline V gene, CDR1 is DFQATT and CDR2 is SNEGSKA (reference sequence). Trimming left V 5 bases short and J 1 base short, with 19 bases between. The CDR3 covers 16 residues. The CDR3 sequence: CSAFLITGTGTDTQYF. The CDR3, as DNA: TGCAGTGCTTTTTTAATTACAGGGACCGGCACAGATACGCAGTATTTT.

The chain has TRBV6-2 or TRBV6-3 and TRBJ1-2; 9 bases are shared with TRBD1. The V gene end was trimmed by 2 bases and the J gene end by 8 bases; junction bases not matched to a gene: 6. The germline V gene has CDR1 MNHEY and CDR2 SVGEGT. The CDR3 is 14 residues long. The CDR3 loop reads CASSYLPGQGGYTF. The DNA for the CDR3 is TGTGCCAGCAGTTACCTACCGGGACAGGGAGGCTACACCTTC.

The CDR3 spells CASSSRAGSYEQYF. CDR3 nucleotide sequence: TGTGCCAGCAGTTCTCGGGCGGGGTCCTACGAGCAGTACTTC. The chain has TRBV27 and TRBJ2-7, with D maybe TRBD2 (6 bases). Germline lookup yields CDR1 MNHEY and CDR2 SMNVEV (reference sequence). The CDR3 has 14 residues. V was trimmed by 4 bases and J by 1 base, leaving 11 bases between them.

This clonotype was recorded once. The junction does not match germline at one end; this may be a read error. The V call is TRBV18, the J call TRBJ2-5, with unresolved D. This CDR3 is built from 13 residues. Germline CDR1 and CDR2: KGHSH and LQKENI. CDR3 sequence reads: CASSPPRQETRYF. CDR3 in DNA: TGTGCCAGCTCACCACCGCGGCAAGAGACCCGGTACTTC.

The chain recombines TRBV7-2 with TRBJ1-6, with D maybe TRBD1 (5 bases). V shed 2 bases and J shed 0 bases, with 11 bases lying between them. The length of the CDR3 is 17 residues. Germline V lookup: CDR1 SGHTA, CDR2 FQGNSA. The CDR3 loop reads CASSLYPGSSYNSPLHF. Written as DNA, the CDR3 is TGTGCCAGCAGCTTATATCCAGGGAGCTCCTATAATTCACCCCTCCACTTT.

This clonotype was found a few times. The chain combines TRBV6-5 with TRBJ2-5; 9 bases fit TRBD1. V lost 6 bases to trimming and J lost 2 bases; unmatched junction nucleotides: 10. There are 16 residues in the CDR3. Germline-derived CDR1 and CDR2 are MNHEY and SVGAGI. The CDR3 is CASSPNDRGYQETQYF. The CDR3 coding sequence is TGTGCCAGCAGCCCCAACGACAGGGGGTATCAAGAGACCCAGTACTTC.

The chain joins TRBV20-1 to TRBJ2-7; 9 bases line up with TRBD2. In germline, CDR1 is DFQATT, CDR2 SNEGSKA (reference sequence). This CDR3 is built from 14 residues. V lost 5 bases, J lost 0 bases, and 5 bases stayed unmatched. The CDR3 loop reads CSALLAGSSYEQYF. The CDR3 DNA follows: TGCAGTGCTTTGCTAGCGGGGAGCTCCTACGAGCAGTACTTC.

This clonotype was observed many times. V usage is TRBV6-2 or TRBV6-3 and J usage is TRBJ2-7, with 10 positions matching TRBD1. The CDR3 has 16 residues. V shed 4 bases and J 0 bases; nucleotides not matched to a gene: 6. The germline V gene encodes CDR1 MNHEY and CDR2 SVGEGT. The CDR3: CASSSRTGGYSYEQYF. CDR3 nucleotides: TGTGCCAGCAGTTCTCGGACAGGGGGTTACTCCTACGAGCAGTACTTC.

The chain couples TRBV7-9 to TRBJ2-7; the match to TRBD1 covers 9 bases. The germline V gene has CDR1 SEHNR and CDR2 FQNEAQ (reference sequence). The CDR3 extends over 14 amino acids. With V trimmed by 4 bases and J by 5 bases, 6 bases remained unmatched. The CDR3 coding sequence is TGTGCCAGCAGCTCGGGACAGGGAATCCACGAGCAGTACTTC. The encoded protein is CASSSGQGIHEQYF.